This TCR beta chain was sequenced for a study of blood T cell repertoires in COVID-19. Study-wide context: Donors in the United States, Italy and Spain gave samples during acute or convalescent COVID-19. PBMCs, B-cell-depleted T cells, or T cells were the source of the cDNA or gDNA that made up the material.

Original data processing: Amplification from reference gene primers served as the basis for estimated nucleated cell counts. Repertoires were generated with immunoSEQ multiplex PCR, while TCRdb's copy carries only in-frame clones and drops some. The V and J calls and clone size were taken over from that table, and D and trimming were inferred from the DNA. The sample has 200,000 to 250,000 clones, roughly 80% seen once; the top ten hold approximately 3%. The receptor's source is a woman aged 30 to 39 who had recovered from COVID-19. Sequenced material: peripheral blood.

The CDR3 nucleotides read TGTGCCAGCAGCTTGCCCGGGACTGTCGGAGATACGCAGTATTTT. This codes for CASSLPGTVGDTQYF. This chain joins TRBV5-4 and TRBJ2-3; TRBD2 might be the D (6 bases). Per the germline V gene, CDR1 is SGHNT and CDR2 is YYREEE (reference sequence). Trimming removed 1 base from V and 5 bases from J, with 14 bases in between. The CDR3 extends over 15 amino acids.